This TCR beta chain was found in a study of beta chain features in type 1 diabetes. Looking at the study overall: Age, gender and cell yields were similar between patients and healthy donors.

Trimming left V 5 bases short and J 9 bases short, with 20 bases between. Germline V gene data show CDR1 as SGHTA and CDR2 as FQGNSA. This CDR3 has 14 residues. Ten or more counts support this clone. A single heparinised draw of approximately 100 mL on average was taken per donor. Once sorted, every population was more than 95% pure. The authors reverse transcribed all of the isolated RNA, so sequencing captured expressed TCRB transcripts. Method: immunoSEQ multiplex PCR; TCRdb's copy keeps in-frame clones and lacks some. This table has 300,000 to 350,000 clones, around 8% appearing once. This chain links TRBV7-2 with TRBJ2-7, with D perhaps TRBD1 (5 bases). Sample: central memory CD4+ T cells from blood. The TCR sequence derives from a woman aged 18 to 35 in good health. CDR3 sequence reads: CASSPYYTGLAQYF. The CDR3 coding sequence is TGTGCCAGCAGCCCATATTACACAGGCCTTGCGCAGTACTTC.